A single sample is the source of the 17 T cell receptor beta chains below, sequenced in a study of patients and donors after allogeneic stem cell transplantation. TCRdb ran MiXCR on the RT-PCR reads and lists one entry per CDR3 protein. Seen here are about 24,000 distinct CDR3 sequences, roughly two fifths observed once, and the top ten hold around 72%. Sequenced material: blood, either unsorted or a sorted T cell fraction (not recorded which). These receptors were obtained from a human donor who was either an allogeneic HSCT recipient or a stem cell or donor lymphocyte infusion donor (not recorded which). It is not recorded whose cells these are; they may come from a transplant donor.

This rearrangement joins TRBV2 to TRBJ1-2, with 9 bases lining up with TRBD1. CDR1 and CDR2 from the germline V gene are SNHLY and FYNNEI. This CDR3 contains 13 residues. The junction had 6 bases not matched to a gene; V was cut back by 6 bases and J by 7 bases. Here the CDR3 reads CASSQQGAVGYTF. The CDR3 DNA reads TGTGCCAGCAGCCAACAGGGGGCGGTTGGCTACACCTTC.

The chain employs TRBV12-3 or TRBV12-4 and TRBJ2-6; 8 positions match TRBD1. The CDR3 contains 18 residues. Trimming removed 4 bases from V and 0 bases from J; junction bases left unmatched: 8. This CDR3 is CASSSAGQVFSGANVLTF. CDR3 nucleotide sequence: TGTGCCAGCAGTTCTGCGGGACAGGTTTTCTCTGGGGCCAACGTCCTGACTTTC.

The rearrangement joins TRBV5-1 to TRBJ2-3; 15 bases fit TRBD2. Losses at the gene ends were 3 bases for V and 5 bases for J; bases not matched to a gene: 7. Germline V gene lookup returns CDR1 SGHRS and CDR2 YFSETQ. The CDR3 loop spans 17 amino acids. The DNA for the CDR3 is TGCGCCAGCAGCTCTCCGGGACTAGCGGGAGGAATAGATACGCAGTATTTT. As protein: CASSSPGLAGGIDTQYF. Using reference TRBV5-1 and TRBJ2-3 for the parts outside the CDR3, the full variable domain is KAGVTQTPRYLIKTRGQQVTLSCSPISGHRSVSWYQQTPGQGLQFLFEYFSETQRNKGNFPGRFSGRQFSNSRSEMNVSTLELGDSALYLCASSSPGLAGGIDTQYFGPGTRLTVL.

This clonotype was counted between two and nine times. The rearrangement uses TRBV5-4 and TRBJ2-1; D gene unclear. CDR1 and CDR2 (germline): SGHNT, YYREEE (reference sequence). The ends were cut back, 5 bases at V and 0 bases at J, with 18 bases in the middle. The CDR3 is made up of 17 amino acids. In DNA, the CDR3 is TGTGCCAGCAGAGGAGTGCGGACGGCTAGCTCCTACAATGAGCAGTTCTTC. Encoded protein: CASRGVRTASSYNEQFF. The whole variable domain, filled in from reference TRBV5-4 and TRBJ2-1, reads ETGVTQSPTHLIKTRGQQVTLRCSSQSGHNTVSWYQQALGQGPQFIFQYYREEENGRGNFPPRFSGLQFPNYSSELNVNALELDDSALYLCASRGVRTASSYNEQFFGPGTRLTVL.

The chain carries TRBV5-8 and TRBJ1-1; D remains unclear. Looked up from germline, CDR1 is SGHTS and CDR2 is YDEGEE. Trimming took 1 base from V and 5 from J, leaving 9 bases between them. The CDR3 is made up of 13 amino acids. In nucleotides, the CDR3 is TGTGCCAGCAGCTTGCCCTCGAAGACTGAAGCTTTCTTT. This gives the protein CASSLPSKTEAFF.

J is TRBJ2-3 and V is TRBV7-9, with D hard to call. The CDR3 extends over 12 amino acids. CDR1 SEHNR and CDR2 FQNEAQ come from the germline V gene (reference sequence). V gave up 5 bases and J gave up 5 bases, with 8 bases separating them. CDR3 DNA: TGTGCCAGCAGCCCTCAGAGAGATACGCAGTATTTT. It is translated as CASSPQRDTQYF.

CDR3 region: CASSQYGTGRETQYF. The DNA for the CDR3 is TGCGCCAGCAGCCAATACGGGACAGGGCGAGAGACCCAGTACTTC. The chain recombines TRBV4-1 with TRBJ2-5; 9 nucleotides match TRBD1. CDR3 length equals 15 residues. The J segment lost 4 bases and the V segment lost 2 bases, leaving 5 bases of the junction unmatched. CDR1 is MGHRA, CDR2 YSYEKL, per germline.

This clonotype has just one count. The chain uses TRBV20-1 and TRBJ2-3; 8 bases fit TRBD2. Per the germline V gene, CDR1 is DFQATT and CDR2 is SNEGSKA (reference sequence). V dropped 0 bases and J dropped 2; count of bases not matched to a gene: 7. There are 16 residues in the CDR3. CDR3 region: CSAREGLAYYTDTQYF. CDR3 DNA sequence: TGCAGTGCTAGAGAAGGACTAGCCTACTACACAGATACGCAGTATTTT.

The chain is built from TRBV12-3 or TRBV12-4 and TRBJ2-2, with 14 bases fitting TRBD2. The CDR3 contains 14 residues. V shed 11 bases, J shed 5 bases, and the junction held 4 bases outside the gene matches. The CDR3 DNA sequence: TGTGCCTGCGGGACTAGCGGGAGTACCGGGGAGCTGTTTTTT. As protein: CACGTSGSTGELFF.

The J gene is TRBJ2-5, the V gene TRBV11-2; the match to TRBD2 covers 11 bases. The V segment lost 5 bases and the J segment 4 bases; nucleotides outside the gene matches: 9. Germline V gene sequence: CDR1 SGHAT, CDR2 FQNNGV. This CDR3 is 16 amino acids long. The CDR3 nucleotides read TGTGCCAGCAGCCTATCGAGACTAGCGGGAAGAGAGACCCAGTACTTC. Residues: CASSLSRLAGRETQYF. The full variable domain, in which reference TRBV11-2 and TRBJ2-5 provide the parts outside the CDR3, is EAGVAQSPRYKIIEKRQSVAFWCNPISGHATLYWYQQILGQGPKLLIQFQNNGVVDDSQLPKDRFSAERLKGVDSTLKIQPAKLEDSAVYLCASSLSRLAGRETQYFGPGTRLLVL.

The V call is TRBV5-1, the J call TRBJ2-2; 7 bases agree with TRBD1. This CDR3 is 15 amino acids long. V lost 2 bases and J lost 3; bases outside the gene matches: 4. In germline, CDR1 is SGHRS, CDR2 YFSETQ. This chain's CDR3 is CASSLGTAHTGELFF. The CDR3 DNA is TGCGCCAGCAGCTTAGGGACAGCCCACACCGGGGAGCTGTTTTTT. Complete variable domain (other parts from reference TRBV5-1 and TRBJ2-2): KAGVTQTPRYLIKTRGQQVTLSCSPISGHRSVSWYQQTPGQGLQFLFEYFSETQRNKGNFPGRFSGRQFSNSRSEMNVSTLELGDSALYLCASSLGTAHTGELFFGEGSRLTVL.

This clonotype has a handful of counts. J is TRBJ2-1 and V is TRBV13; no firm D call. The CDR3 runs to 15 residues. CDR1 and CDR2 (germline): PRHDT, FYEKMQ (reference sequence). Deletions cut 4 bases from V and 0 bases from J, with 10 bases between. The CDR3 loop is CASSYSYNSYNEQFF. CDR3 nucleotide sequence: TGTGCCAGCAGCTACTCATACAACTCCTACAATGAGCAGTTCTTC.

This clonotype is deemed medium-sized. The chain joins TRBV5-1 to TRBJ1-1, with 8 bases matching TRBD1. The CDR3 contains 15 residues. Germline CDR1 SGHRS, CDR2 YFSETQ. V gave up 1 base and J gave up 2 bases; unmatched junction bases: 4. The CDR3 sequence: CASSLSDRVNTEAFF. The CDR3 DNA sequence: TGCGCCAGCAGCTTGTCGGACAGGGTAAACACTGAAGCTTTCTTT.

The V gene is TRBV18, the J gene TRBJ1-5; no clear D. The CDR3 covers 13 residues. V lost 2 bases, J lost 4 bases, and 6 bases lay in between. Germline CDR1 is KGHSH and CDR2 is LQKENI. This chain's CDR3 is CASSPGWNQPQHF. DNA for the CDR3: TGTGCCAGCTCACCAGGGTGGAATCAGCCCCAGCATTTT.

In this sample, this clonotype turned up a few times. V is TRBV7-9 and J is TRBJ2-3; D is unresolved. CDR1 is SEHNR and CDR2 is FQNEAQ in the germline V gene (reference sequence). Deletions cut 7 bases from V and 6 bases from J, with 8 bases between. This CDR3 comprises 11 residues. The CDR3 DNA reads TGTGCCAGCACGTTCGGGGATACGCAGTATTTT. This sequence encodes CASTFGDTQYF.

This sequence joins TRBV12-3 or TRBV12-4 and TRBJ1-4; 10 nucleotides agree with TRBD1. The V segment lost 8 bases and the J segment 6 bases; nucleotides outside the gene matches: 15. The CDR3 extends over 17 amino acids. The DNA of the CDR3 is TGTGCCAGCGCACCGGGACAGGGGCGCTCTCTGCATGAAAAACTGTTTTTT. This codes for CASAPGQGRSLHEKLFF.

The genes are TRBV18 and TRBJ1-3; D gene unclear. The CDR3 has 16 residues. Germline CDR1 reads KGHSH; CDR2 reads LQKENI. Trimming removed 1 base from V and 0 bases from J, with 10 bases in between. CDR3 nucleotide sequence: TGTGCCAGCTCACCACGAGGAGTAGACTCTGGAAACACCATATATTTT. This codes for CASSPRGVDSGNTIYF.